Listed below are T cell receptor beta chains from one sample, sequenced in a study of blood T cells in healthy people across ages. TCRdb itself ran the 5' RACE reads through MiXCR, one entry per CDR3 protein. The table has almost 800,000 distinct CDR3 sequences, 55% to 75% seen once; the top ten hold roughly 22%. Specimen: blood. The source of these receptors is a man aged 25-40 years in good health. CDR3s include the opening cysteine and the closing phenylalanine or tryptophan. The D gene is left open where the match is weak. Size tells how often a clone was seen (once, few, many) or the class of an expanded clone, and some rows leave it out.

TRBV2,TRBD1,NA,TRBJ1-6,TGTGCCAGCAGTGGGTTCGGACAGGGAAGCTCCTATAATTCACCCCTCCACTTT,CASSGFGQGSSYNSPLHF
TRBV20-1,TRBD2,NA,TRBJ2-5,TGCAGTGCTAGTTCCAGACTAGCGGCGCGATCTGAGCAGTACTTC,CSASSRLAARSEQYF
TRBV20-1,NA,once,TRBJ2-7,TGCAGTGCTAGAGTAGTACTCGACGAGCAGTACTTC,CSARVVLDEQYF
TRBV7-2,TRBD2,once,TRBJ2-7,TGTGCCAGCAGCTGGGGGGTGACTAGCGGGGCATCCTACGAGCAGTACTTC,CASSWGVTSGASYEQYF
TRBV20-1,TRBD2,NA,TRBJ2-7,TGCAGTGCTAGAGATCCGGGAGGCAGCTCCTACGAGCAGTACTTC,CSARDPGGSSYEQYF
TRBV10-3,TRBD2,NA,TRBJ2-1,TGTGCCATCAGCGGAGGACTAGCGGGAACCGATGAGCAGTTCTTC,CAISGGLAGTDEQFF
TRBV19,NA,NA,TRBJ2-1,TGTGCCAGTAAGGCACCAGGTGAGGTTGAGCAGTTCTTC,CASKAPGEVEQFF
TRBV7-2,NA,few,TRBJ2-3,TGTGCCAGCACCTATGGCGGAGCCGGAGATACGCAGTATTTT,CASTYGGAGDTQYF
TRBV3-1,NA,NA,TRBJ2-4,TGTGCCAGCAGCCCATTTCTGGGTTCTGGCAAAAACATTCAGTACTTC,CASSPFLGSGKNIQYF
TRBV29-1,TRBD2,NA,TRBJ2-1,TGCAGCGTCGAGGGAGGCGGGAGGGCTGTTTCCAATGAGCAGTTCTTC,CSVEGGGRAVSNEQFF
TRBV5-1,NA,NA,TRBJ2-2,TGCGCCAGCAGCCCAGGGGTTGCGGCCGGGGAGCTGTTTTTT,CASSPGVAAGELFF
TRBV4-2,NA,NA,TRBJ1-2,TGTGCCAGCAGCCAAGAACTACGTGGCTACACCTTC,CASSQELRGYTF
TRBV27,TRBD1,NA,TRBJ2-7,TGTGCCAGCAGTTTAAGCAGGGGGACGGACTACGAGCAGTACTTC,CASSLSRGTDYEQYF
TRBV7-2,NA,once,TRBJ2-5,TGTGCCAGCAGCTTAGCAGGACGAGAAAAGACCCAGTACTTC,CASSLAGREKTQYF
TRBV12-3/TRBV12-4,TRBD2,NA,TRBJ2-7,TGTGCCAGCAGTCGACGGACTAGCGGGGCCTACTCCTACGAGCAGTACTTC,CASSRRTSGAYSYEQYF
TRBV20-1,NA,NA,TRBJ2-7,TGCAGTGCTAGTGGGCGGGGCTCCTACGAGCAGTACTTC,CSASGRGSYEQYF